This is a list of T cell receptor beta chains from one sample in a study of cytotoxic CD8 clonotypes in ibrutinib-treated CLL. Assay: immunoSEQ multiplex PCR; the TCRdb copy retains only in-frame clones and omits some. The sample includes approximately 100,000 clones, 58% of them seen just once. The material was PBMCs, obtained after 24 months of ibrutinib treatment. These TCRs come from a human donor with chronic lymphocytic leukemia. Both conserved end residues are part of each CDR3. D genes are given only for firm matches. Only some rows state a clone size, as once, few, many or a class for expanded clones.

D gene | J gene | V gene | clone size | CDR3 length | CDR3 protein | CDR3 DNA
NA | TRBJ2-1 | TRBV6-1 | NA | 10 | CATQGLEQFF | TGTGCCACCCAGGGATTGGAGCAGTTCTTC
TRBD1 | TRBJ1-5 | TRBV19 | NA | 16 | CASSSPDRFSNQPQHF | TGTGCCAGTAGTTCCCCGGACAGGTTTAGCAATCAGCCCCAGCATTTT
NA | TRBJ1-3 | TRBV9 | NA | 15 | CASSVGGGVGNTIYF | TGTGCCAGCAGCGTCGGGGGAGGGGTGGGAAACACCATATATTTT
TRBD1 | TRBJ2-7 | TRBV6-5 | NA | 12 | CASRTGWSEQYF | TGTGCCAGCAGGACAGGGTGGTCCGAGCAGTACTTC
NA | TRBJ1-1 | TRBV18 | NA | 14 | CASSLEFRGTEAFF | TGTGCCAGCTCACTCGAATTCAGGGGCACTGAAGCTTTCTTT
TRBD2 | TRBJ2-2 | TRBV7-3 | NA | 16 | CASSFSGGMNTGELFF | TGTGCCAGCAGCTTTAGCGGGGGGATGAACACCGGGGAGCTGTTTTTT
TRBD2 | TRBJ2-5 | TRBV7-7 | NA | 17 | CASSLVVAAGDLGTQYF | TGTGCCAGCAGCTTAGTAGTCGCAGCGGGGGACCTCGGGACCCAGTACTTC
NA | TRBJ1-1 | TRBV7-6 | NA | 16 | CASSSFPPGTPTEAFF | TGTGCCAGCAGCTCCTTTCCCCCAGGGACCCCCACTGAAGCTTTCTTT
NA | TRBJ2-7 | TRBV11-2 | once | 13 | CASSLALFHEQYF | TGTGCCAGCAGCTTAGCTTTGTTTCACGAGCAGTACTTC
NA | TRBJ2-3 | TRBV6-1 | NA | 15 | CASSEGFYDGDTQYF | TGTGCCAGCAGTGAAGGGTTTTATGACGGAGATACGCAGTATTTT
NA | TRBJ2-1 | TRBV27 | NA | 13 | CASRDTGYNEQFF | TGTGCCAGCAGGGATACAGGGTACAATGAGCAGTTCTTC
TRBD2 | TRBJ2-7 | TRBV28 | NA | 14 | CASSLPSGDYEQYF | TGTGCCAGCAGTTTGCCGAGCGGGGACTACGAGCAGTACTTC
TRBD1 | TRBJ1-4 | TRBV6-6 | NA | 16 | CASSYLKQGANEKLFF | TGTGCCAGCAGTTACCTAAAACAGGGGGCCAATGAAAAACTGTTTTTT
TRBD1 | TRBJ2-1 | TRBV28 | many | 18 | CASSRPGTGVIGYNEQFF | TGTGCCAGCAGTCGGCCCGGGACAGGGGTAATTGGTTACAATGAGCAGTTCTTC
TRBD1 | TRBJ1-1 | TRBV6-5 | NA | 13 | CASLSDRATEAFF | TGTGCCAGCCTCTCCGACAGGGCGACTGAAGCTTTCTTT
TRBD1 | TRBJ1-2 | TRBV30 | NA | 14 | CAWSPGQGSYGYTF | TGTGCCTGGAGTCCGGGACAGGGAAGTTATGGCTACACCTTC
NA | TRBJ2-7 | TRBV2 | NA | 13 | CASSLDGNYEQYF | TGTGCCAGCAGTCTGGACGGAAACTACGAGCAGTACTTC
TRBD1 | TRBJ1-5 | TRBV7-8 | few | 17 | CASSLVGRGQLNQPQHF | TGTGCCAGCAGCTTAGTAGGCCGGGGACAGCTCAATCAGCCCCAGCATTTT
TRBD1 | TRBJ2-5 | TRBV5-6 | many | 13 | CASSWTGGETQYF | TGTGCCAGCAGCTGGACAGGGGGAGAGACCCAGTACTTC
NA | TRBJ2-7 | TRBV20-1 | NA | 11 | CSARDRGEQYF | TGCAGTGCTAGAGACCGAGGGGAGCAGTACTTC
NA | TRBJ1-6 | TRBV11-2 | NA | 13 | CASSLDRNSPLHF | TGTGCCAGCAGCTTAGATCGGAATTCACCCCTCCACTTT
NA | TRBJ1-1 | TRBV10-3 | NA | 12 | CAISDTGSEAFF | TGTGCCATCAGTGATACCGGGAGTGAAGCTTTCTTT
TRBD1 | TRBJ1-1 | TRBV25-1 | NA | 14 | CASSDTGGGTEAFF | TGTGCCAGCAGTGACACAGGGGGGGGCACTGAAGCTTTCTTT
NA | TRBJ1-2 | TRBV14 | NA | 14 | CASSQGQGRYGYTF | TGTGCCAGCAGCCAAGGGCAGGGTCGCTATGGCTACACCTTC
TRBD1 | TRBJ1-1 | TRBV28 | NA | 18 | CASNYWHAGQGGNTEAFF | TGTGCCAGCAACTACTGGCACGCGGGACAGGGTGGAAACACTGAAGCTTTCTTT
NA | TRBJ2-4 | TRBV6-6 | NA | 14 | CASKVGGDKNIQYF | TGTGCCAGCAAGGTCGGCGGGGACAAAAACATTCAGTACTTC
NA | TRBJ2-7 | TRBV2 | many | 15 | CASSEAVGGPYEQYF | TGTGCCAGCAGTGAAGCGGTAGGCGGACCCTACGAGCAGTACTTC
NA | TRBJ1-2 | TRBV6-5 | NA | 14 | CASSYLQSNYGYTF | TGTGCCAGCAGTTACTTGCAGTCTAACTATGGCTACACCTTC
NA | TRBJ2-2 | TRBV30 | NA | 15 | CAWSRRKDGTGELFF | TGTGCCTGGAGTCGGAGGAAGGACGGCACCGGGGAGCTGTTTTTT
NA | TRBJ2-1 | TRBV20-1 | NA | 11 | CSARKNNEQFF | TGCAGTGCCCGAAAAAACAATGAGCAGTTCTTC
NA | TRBJ2-5 | TRBV7-5 | NA | 20 | CARSFHSTSGGAKVEVTQYF | TGTGCCAGAAGCTTTCACTCGACTAGCGGGGGGGCCAAGGTCGAGGTGACCCAGTACTTC
NA | TRBJ2-7 | TRBV5-1 | few | 16 | CASSRRNGQVAYEQYF | TGCGCCAGCAGCAGAAGGAACGGGCAGGTGGCCTACGAGCAGTACTTC
NA | TRBJ1-4 | TRBV9 | NA | 15 | CASSVAGRVDEKLFF | TGTGCCAGCAGCGTAGCGGGGAGGGTTGATGAAAAACTGTTTTTT
NA | TRBJ2-5 | TRBV6-1 | NA | 16 | CASSELGTISQETQYF | TGTGCCAGCAGTGAACTGGGGACGATTAGCCAAGAGACCCAGTACTTC
NA | TRBJ1-2 | TRBV7-2 | NA | 13 | CASSLGGKEGYTF | TGTGCCAGCAGCTTAGGGGGGAAAGAAGGCTACACCTTC
TRBD1 | TRBJ1-2 | TRBV5-1 | once | 13 | CASSSGDSYGYTF | TGCGCCAGCAGCTCGGGGGACAGTTATGGCTACACCTTC
TRBD1 | TRBJ2-7 | TRBV11-2 | few | 14 | CASSPFDRVGEQYF | TGTGCCAGCAGCCCATTCGACAGGGTAGGCGAGCAGTACTTC
NA | TRBJ1-2 | TRBV25-1 | NA | 13 | CASATTPTYGYTF | TGTGCCAGCGCGACAACTCCCACCTATGGCTACACCTTC
NA | TRBJ1-1 | TRBV6-4 | NA | 13 | CASAGAAHTEAFF | TGTGCCAGCGCCGGGGCAGCCCACACTGAAGCTTTCTTT
NA | TRBJ1-1 | TRBV7-3 | NA | 14 | CASSLMGGNTEAFF | TGTGCCAGCAGCTTAATGGGGGGCAACACTGAAGCTTTCTTT
NA | TRBJ1-6 | TRBV7-6 | few | 14 | CASSLGELPQSLHF | TGTGCCAGCAGCTTAGGAGAACTGCCCCAATCCCTCCACTTT
NA | TRBJ1-2 | TRBV7-3 | NA | 14 | CASRPGGAVQGYTF | TGTGCCAGCCGACCGGGGGGAGCAGTGCAGGGCTACACCTTC
NA | TRBJ2-3 | TRBV2 | NA | 13 | CASRSSETDTQYF | TGTGCCAGCAGATCTAGCGAAACAGATACGCAGTATTTT
TRBD2 | TRBJ2-1 | TRBV19 | few | 16 | CASSNPSGGAYNEQFF | TGTGCCAGTAGTAACCCTAGCGGGGGGGCATACAATGAGCAGTTCTTC
NA | TRBJ2-7 | TRBV30 | NA | 13 | CAWSTGNSYEQYF | TGTGCCTGGAGCACAGGAAACTCCTACGAGCAGTACTTC
NA | TRBJ2-3 | TRBV28 | NA | 15 | CASSFPDARADTQYF | TGTGCCAGCAGTTTCCCAGACGCCAGGGCAGATACGCAGTATTTT
TRBD1 | TRBJ2-1 | TRBV15 | NA | 14 | CATSRRQGNNEQFF | TGTGCCACCAGCAGGCGACAGGGCAACAATGAGCAGTTCTTC
TRBD1 | TRBJ1-3 | TRBV25-1 | NA | 17 | CASSGYRGRTSGNTIYF | TGTGCCAGCAGTGGCTACAGGGGGCGAACCTCTGGAAACACCATATATTTT
NA | TRBJ2-7 | TRBV14 | NA | 12 | CASAGTFYEQYF | TGTGCCAGTGCCGGGACATTCTACGAGCAGTACTTC
NA | TRBJ2-1 | TRBV20-1 | NA | 11 | CIPLGYNEQFF | TGCATCCCACTCGGGTACAATGAGCAGTTCTTC